These 22 T cell receptor beta chains share one sample of origin, sequenced in a study of blood T cell repertoires in COVID-19. TCRdb's copy holds only in-frame clones and misses some; the assay was immunoSEQ multiplex PCR. Of roughly 180,000 clones listed, 87% are singletons. The sequenced sample consisted of PBMCs or T cells enriched from blood (not recorded which). These receptors all come from a woman under 40 who had recovered from COVID-19.

CDR3 region: CASSRDSSYNSPLHF. As DNA, the CDR3 is TGTGCCAGCAGCAGGGACAGCAGTTATAATTCACCCCTCCACTTT. The chain is built from TRBV7-9 and TRBJ1-6, with 7 bases identical to TRBD1. Trimming took 5 bases from V and 4 from J; bases not matched to a gene: 5. The CDR3 runs 15 residues. Germline CDR1 SEHNR, CDR2 FQNEAQ (reference sequence).

The rearrangement joins TRBV20-1 to TRBJ1-2; tentative D call: TRBD1 (5 bases). The germline V gene has CDR1 DFQATT and CDR2 SNEGSKA (reference sequence). V lost 5 bases to trimming and J lost 13 bases, with 17 bases between them. This CDR3 has 11 amino acids. CDR3 sequence reads: CSAGAYREFTF. The DNA for the CDR3 is TGCAGTGCTGGGGCTTATAGGGAATTCACCTTC.

This clone has just a few counts. The chain combines TRBV10-3 with TRBJ2-7, with D perhaps matching TRBD2 (5 bases). This CDR3 has 16 amino acids. Trimming cost V 3 bases and J 1 base, with 16 bases left between them. The germline V gene encodes CDR1 ENHRY and CDR2 SYGVKD. CDR3 sequence (DNA): TGTGCCATCAGTGACTCGACTACTAGAGCGTCCTACGAGCAGTACTTC. Residues: CAISDSTTRASYEQYF.

The chain is built from TRBV27 and TRBJ1-4; 10 bases are shared with TRBD1. This CDR3 has 18 residues. V lost 7 bases and J lost 7; bases outside the gene matches: 18. Germline values: CDR1 MNHEY, CDR2 SMNVEV (reference sequence). The CDR3 DNA is TGTGCCAGCAAACGACAGGGGGCCCTCCCCCCACTGGGTGAAAAACTGTTTTTT. Its protein is CASKRQGALPPLGEKLFF.

This chain connects TRBV5-1 to TRBJ2-3; unclear D gene. This CDR3 has 12 amino acids. Germline assignment: CDR1 SGHRS and CDR2 YFSETQ. The germline V and J ends were trimmed by 1 base and 3 bases, with 3 bases remaining between them. CDR3 coding DNA: TGCGCCAGCAGCTTGACAACAGATACGCAGTATTTT. Protein sequence: CASSLTTDTQYF.

V gene TRBV27 combines with J gene TRBJ1-1, with 7 bases identical to TRBD1. Per germline, CDR1 MNHEY and CDR2 SMNVEV (reference sequence). The CDR3 has 15 amino acids. V shed 6 bases, J shed 1 base, and the junction held 8 bases outside the gene matches. Here the CDR3 DNA reads TGTGCCAGCAGGCCCCTCGGGACAGCGAACACTGAAGCTTTCTTT. Translation gives CASRPLGTANTEAFF.

This rearrangement joins TRBV6-5 to TRBJ1-2; 7 nucleotides align to TRBD1. V was clipped by 4 bases and J by 4 bases; unmatched bases: 6. Germline assignment: CDR1 MNHEY and CDR2 SVGAGI. The CDR3 sequence is 14 residues long. The CDR3 loop reads CASSSTTGIYGYTF. For the CDR3, the DNA is TGTGCCAGCAGTTCCACGACAGGGATCTATGGCTACACCTTC.

The chain couples TRBV19 to TRBJ1-1; 7 nucleotides agree with TRBD1. Germline-derived CDR1 and CDR2 are LNHDA and SQIVND (reference sequence). CDR3 length equals 15 residues. J lost 6 bases, V lost 7 bases, and 14 bases had no gene match. This CDR3 reads CASTRGQSIHSEAFF. The CDR3 DNA is TGTGCCAGTACGAGGGGGCAGTCCATTCACTCTGAAGCTTTCTTT. Supplemented by reference TRBV19 and TRBJ1-1, the full variable domain reads DGGITQSPKYLFRKEGQNVTLSCEQNLNHDAMYWYRQDPGQGLRLIYYSQIVNDFQKGDIAEGYSVSREKKESFPLTVTSAQKNPTAFYLCASTRGQSIHSEAFFGQGTRLTVV.

The chain uses TRBV3-1 (or the pseudogene TRBV3-2) and TRBJ2-3, with TRBD2 as a possible D gene (6 bases). There are 17 residues in the CDR3. V lost 3 bases to trimming and J lost 1 base, with 17 bases between them. Germline lookup yields CDR1 LGHDT and CDR2 YNNKEL (reference sequence). CDR3 DNA: TGTGCCAGCAGCCATCCACCGGGGGAGATCGGCACAGATACGCAGTATTTT. Translating gives CASSHPPGEIGTDTQYF.

This sequence joins TRBV13 and TRBJ1-6; D is possibly TRBD1 (6 bases). Germline CDR1 is PRHDT and CDR2 is FYEKMQ (reference sequence). V gave up 5 bases and J gave up 0 bases, with 17 bases separating them. This CDR3 has 18 amino acids. Here the CDR3 reads CASSRSRDMSSYNSPLHF. CDR3 DNA sequence: TGTGCCAGCAGCCGTTCGAGGGACATGAGCTCCTATAATTCACCCCTCCACTTT.

The genes are TRBV3-1 (or the pseudogene TRBV3-2) and TRBJ1-1; D remains ambiguous. Germline CDR1 LGHDT, CDR2 YNNKEL (reference sequence). V shed 2 bases and J shed 1 base, with 5 bases lying between them. This CDR3 comprises 13 residues. The CDR3 reads CASSQWRNTEAFF. CDR3 nucleotide sequence: TGTGCCAGCAGCCAATGGAGGAACACTGAAGCTTTCTTT.

The chain combines TRBV5-1 with TRBJ1-3; D uncertain. The CDR3 runs to 14 residues. CDR1 SGHRS and CDR2 YFSETQ come from the germline V gene. V lost 1 base, J lost 0 bases, and 5 bases lay in between. The CDR3 nucleotides read TGCGCCAGCAGCTTGACCGGCTCTGGAAACACCATATATTTT. It yields the protein CASSLTGSGNTIYF.

The rearrangement uses TRBV6-2 or TRBV6-3 and TRBJ1-2; D is unresolved. The V gene lost 0 bases and the J gene lost 7 bases, with 12 bases spanning the gap. CDR1 is MNHEY and CDR2 is SVGEGT in the germline V gene. CDR3 length: 14 amino acids. CDR3 nucleotide sequence: TGTGCCAGCAGTTACTCGACAAAGCAAAGTGGCTACACCTTC. Its translation: CASSYSTKQSGYTF.

The chain employs TRBV6-5 and TRBJ2-2; possibly TRBD2 for D (6 bases). The germline V gene encodes CDR1 MNHEY and CDR2 SVGAGI. The CDR3 covers 15 residues. Trimming removed 7 bases at V and 4 bases at J, with 16 bases between. The DNA for the CDR3 is TGTGCCAGCACTAGTGGGACTGAATCCACCGGGGAGCTGTTTTTT. Encoded protein: CASTSGTESTGELFF.

This sequence joins TRBV5-1 and TRBJ1-5, with D perhaps matching TRBD1 (5 bases). The CDR3 extends over 15 amino acids. Germline values: CDR1 SGHRS, CDR2 YFSETQ. V was trimmed by 0 bases and J by 0 bases, leaving 7 bases between them. The CDR3 DNA reads as TGCGCCAGCAGCTTGGGGGGCTTTAGCAATCAGCCCCAGCATTTT. Translating it yields CASSLGGFSNQPQHF. Using reference TRBV5-1 and TRBJ1-5 for the parts outside the CDR3, the full variable domain is KAGVTQTPRYLIKTRGQQVTLSCSPISGHRSVSWYQQTPGQGLQFLFEYFSETQRNKGNFPGRFSGRQFSNSRSEMNVSTLELGDSALYLCASSLGGFSNQPQHFGDGTRLSIL.

The chain combines TRBV2 with TRBJ1-5; 9 bases match TRBD1. Germline trimming cut 7 bases from V and 4 bases from J; bases unmatched to any gene: 2. Germline V lookup: CDR1 SNHLY, CDR2 FYNNEI. The CDR3 totals 13 residues. The CDR3 DNA reads TGTGCCAGCACGGGACAGGGAAATCAGCCCCAGCATTTT. The encoded protein is CASTGQGNQPQHF.

The gene calls are TRBV6-5 and TRBJ1-3; perhaps TRBD1 as D (5 bases). Germline CDR1 and CDR2: MNHEY and SVGAGI. The V gene lost 2 bases and the J gene lost 7 bases, with 15 bases spanning the gap. The CDR3 runs to 15 residues. The CDR3 loop is CASSYRDKKGNTIYF. The DNA of the CDR3 is TGTGCCAGCAGTTACAGAGACAAAAAGGGGAACACCATATATTTT.

The CDR3 bases are TGTGCCAGCAGCCAATTCCCCGAGCAGTACTTC. Translated, it gives CASSQFPEQYF. J is TRBJ2-7 and V is TRBV6-5; no clear D gene. This CDR3 is 11 amino acids long. CDR1 MNHEY and CDR2 SVGAGI come from the germline V gene. Between the trimmed V and J ends, which lost 6 bases and 6 bases, there was a span of 9 bases.

The chain recombines TRBV19 with TRBJ1-2, with a possible D match to TRBD1 (6 bases). The germline CDR1 and CDR2 sequences are LNHDA and SQIVND (reference sequence). The CDR3 spans 14 residues. V was pared by 2 bases and J by 7 bases, with 14 bases between. CDR3 nucleotide sequence: TGTGCCAGTAGTATACTTCAGGGGTCGGTTGGCTACACCTTC. It is translated as CASSILQGSVGYTF.

The chain employs TRBV18 and TRBJ2-7; 12 bases agree with TRBD2. V shed 4 bases and J 6 bases; nucleotides not matched to a gene: 4. Germline CDR1 is KGHSH and CDR2 is LQKENI. This CDR3 is 14 amino acids long. In nucleotides, the CDR3 is TGTGCCAGCTCACAATCTAGCGGGAGGGGCGAGCAGTACTTC. It translates to CASSQSSGRGEQYF.

This chain connects TRBV14 to TRBJ1-2; D gene ambiguous. CDR1 SGHDN and CDR2 FVKESK come from the germline V gene. V was shortened by 4 bases and J by 4 bases, with 7 bases between the two germline ends. CDR3 length: 12 amino acids. This chain's CDR3 is CASSPGSYGYTF. CDR3 sequence (DNA): TGTGCCAGCAGCCCGGGGTCCTATGGCTACACCTTC.

The chain couples TRBV24-1 to TRBJ2-1; 9 nucleotides line up with TRBD1. Germline V gene data show CDR1 as KGHDR and CDR2 as SFDVKD. The CDR3 has 16 amino acids. Losses at the gene ends were 9 bases for V and 1 base for J; bases not matched to a gene: 9. CDR3 loop: CATGGVDRGSYNEQFF. The CDR3 DNA reads as TGTGCCACCGGAGGCGTGGACAGGGGATCCTACAATGAGCAGTTCTTC.